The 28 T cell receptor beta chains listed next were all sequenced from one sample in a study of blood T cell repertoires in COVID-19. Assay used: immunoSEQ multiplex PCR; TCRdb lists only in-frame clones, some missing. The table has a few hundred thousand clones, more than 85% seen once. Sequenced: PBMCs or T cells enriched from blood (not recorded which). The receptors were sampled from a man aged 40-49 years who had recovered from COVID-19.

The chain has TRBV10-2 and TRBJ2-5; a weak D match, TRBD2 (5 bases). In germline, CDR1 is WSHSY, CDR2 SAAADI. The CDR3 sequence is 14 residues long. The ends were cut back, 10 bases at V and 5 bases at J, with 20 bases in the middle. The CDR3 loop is CATSSPGSAETQYF. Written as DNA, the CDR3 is TGCGCCACTAGCTCTCCGGGGAGCGCGGAGACCCAGTACTTC.

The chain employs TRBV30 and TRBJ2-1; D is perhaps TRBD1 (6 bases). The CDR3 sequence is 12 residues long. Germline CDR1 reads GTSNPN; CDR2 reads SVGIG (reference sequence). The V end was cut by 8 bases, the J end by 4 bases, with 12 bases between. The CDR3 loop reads CAGGRGYNEQFF. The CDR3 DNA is TGTGCCGGGGGAAGGGGGTACAATGAGCAGTTCTTC.

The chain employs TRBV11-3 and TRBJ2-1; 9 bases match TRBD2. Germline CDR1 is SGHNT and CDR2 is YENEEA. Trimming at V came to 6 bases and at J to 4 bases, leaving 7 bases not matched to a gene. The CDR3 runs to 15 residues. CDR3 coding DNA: TGTGCCAGCAGTTCGCGGGGGGGCCCGTACAATGAGCAGTTCTTC. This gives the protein CASSSRGGPYNEQFF.

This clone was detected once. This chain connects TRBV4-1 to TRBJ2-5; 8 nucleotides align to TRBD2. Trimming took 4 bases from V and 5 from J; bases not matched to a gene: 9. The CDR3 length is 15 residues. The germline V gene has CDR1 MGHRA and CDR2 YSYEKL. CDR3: CASSPTGGLEETQYF. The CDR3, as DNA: TGCGCCAGCAGCCCTACGGGGGGGCTTGAGGAGACCCAGTACTTC.

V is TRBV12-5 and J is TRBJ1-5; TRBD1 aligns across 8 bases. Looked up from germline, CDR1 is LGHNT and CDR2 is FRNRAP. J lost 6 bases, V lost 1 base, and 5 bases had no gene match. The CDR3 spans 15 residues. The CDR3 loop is CASGLGQGAGQPQHF. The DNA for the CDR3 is TGTGCTAGTGGTTTGGGGCAGGGGGCGGGTCAGCCCCAGCATTTT.

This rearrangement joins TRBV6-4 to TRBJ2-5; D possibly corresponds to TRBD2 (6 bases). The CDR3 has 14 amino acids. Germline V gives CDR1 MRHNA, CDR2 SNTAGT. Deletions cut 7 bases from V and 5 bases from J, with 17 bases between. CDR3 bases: TGTGCCAGCATAGGAAGGGCTAGCGCGGAGACCCAGTACTTC. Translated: CASIGRASAETQYF.

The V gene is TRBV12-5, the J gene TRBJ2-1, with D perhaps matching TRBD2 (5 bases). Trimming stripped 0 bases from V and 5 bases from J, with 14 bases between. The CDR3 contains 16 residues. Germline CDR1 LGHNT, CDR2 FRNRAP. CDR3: CASGLVRTGPDNEQFF. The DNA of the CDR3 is TGTGCTAGTGGTTTGGTACGGACTGGACCTGACAATGAGCAGTTCTTC.

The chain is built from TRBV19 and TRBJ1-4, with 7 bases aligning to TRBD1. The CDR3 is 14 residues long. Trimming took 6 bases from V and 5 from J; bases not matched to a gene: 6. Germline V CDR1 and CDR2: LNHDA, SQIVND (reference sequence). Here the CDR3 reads CASRKGQNNEKLFF. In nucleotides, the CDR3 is TGTGCCAGTAGAAAGGGACAGAACAATGAAAAACTGTTTTTT.

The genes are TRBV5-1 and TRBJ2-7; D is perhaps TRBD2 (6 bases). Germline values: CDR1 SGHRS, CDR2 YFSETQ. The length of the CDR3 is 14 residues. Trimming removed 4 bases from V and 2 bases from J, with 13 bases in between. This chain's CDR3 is CASSPGTGPYEQYF. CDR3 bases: TGCGCCAGCAGCCCCGGGACTGGGCCCTACGAGCAGTACTTC.

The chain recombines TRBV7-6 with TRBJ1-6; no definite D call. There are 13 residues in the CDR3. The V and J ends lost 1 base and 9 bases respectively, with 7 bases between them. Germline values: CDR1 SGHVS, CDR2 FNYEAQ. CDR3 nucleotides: TGTGCCAGCAGCTTAGAAGAGGGTTCACCCCTCCACTTT. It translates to CASSLEEGSPLHF.

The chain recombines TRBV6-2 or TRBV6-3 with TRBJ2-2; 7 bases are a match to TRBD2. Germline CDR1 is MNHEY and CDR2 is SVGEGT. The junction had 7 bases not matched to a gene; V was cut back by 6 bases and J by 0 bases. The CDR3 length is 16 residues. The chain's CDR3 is CASSVVGGTNTGELFF. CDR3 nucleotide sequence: TGTGCCAGCAGCGTGGTGGGGGGGACGAACACCGGGGAGCTGTTTTTT.

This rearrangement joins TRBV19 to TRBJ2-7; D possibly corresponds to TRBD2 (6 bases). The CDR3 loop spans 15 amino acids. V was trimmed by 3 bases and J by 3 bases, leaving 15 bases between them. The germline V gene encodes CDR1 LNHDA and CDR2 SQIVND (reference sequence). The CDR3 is CASSIRTGLNYEQYF. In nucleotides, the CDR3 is TGTGCCAGTAGTATCCGGACGGGACTTAACTACGAGCAGTACTTC.

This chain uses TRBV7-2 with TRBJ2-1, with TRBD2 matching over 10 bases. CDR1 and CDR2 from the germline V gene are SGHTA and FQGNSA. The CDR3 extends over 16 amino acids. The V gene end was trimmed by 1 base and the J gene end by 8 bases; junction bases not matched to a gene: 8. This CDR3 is CASSLVPAGGIYEQFF. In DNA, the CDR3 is TGTGCCAGCAGCTTAGTCCCAGCGGGAGGGATCTATGAGCAGTTCTTC.

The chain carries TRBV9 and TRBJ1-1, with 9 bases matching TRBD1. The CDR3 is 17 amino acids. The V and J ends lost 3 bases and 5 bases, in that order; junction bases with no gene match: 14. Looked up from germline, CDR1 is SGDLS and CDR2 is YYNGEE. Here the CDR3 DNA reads TGTGCCAGCAGCGCAGGAGAAGACAGGGGGATTGGAACTGAAGCTTTCTTT. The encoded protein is CASSAGEDRGIGTEAFF.

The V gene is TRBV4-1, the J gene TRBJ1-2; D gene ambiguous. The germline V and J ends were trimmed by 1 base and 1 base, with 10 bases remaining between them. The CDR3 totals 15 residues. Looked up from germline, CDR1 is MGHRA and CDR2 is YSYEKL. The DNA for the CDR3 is TGCGCCAGCAGCCAAGTAGCCGAGAATAACTATGGCTACACCTTC. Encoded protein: CASSQVAENNYGYTF.

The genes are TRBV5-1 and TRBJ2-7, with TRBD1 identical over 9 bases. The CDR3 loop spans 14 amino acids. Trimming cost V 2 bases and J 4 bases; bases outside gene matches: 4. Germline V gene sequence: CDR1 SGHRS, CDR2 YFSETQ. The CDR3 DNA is TGCGCCAGCAGCTTCGACAGGGGGAGGTACGAGCAGTACTTC. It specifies CASSFDRGRYEQYF.

In DNA, the CDR3 is TGTGCCAGCAGCTCACGGGACAGGGGGTTTGAGCAGTACTTC. This sequence encodes CASSSRDRGFEQYF. This chain connects TRBV11-2 to TRBJ2-7; TRBD1 matches 11 bases. The CDR3 runs to 14 residues. The junction had 6 bases not matched to a gene; V was cut back by 4 bases and J by 7 bases. Germline V gene data show CDR1 as SGHAT and CDR2 as FQNNGV.

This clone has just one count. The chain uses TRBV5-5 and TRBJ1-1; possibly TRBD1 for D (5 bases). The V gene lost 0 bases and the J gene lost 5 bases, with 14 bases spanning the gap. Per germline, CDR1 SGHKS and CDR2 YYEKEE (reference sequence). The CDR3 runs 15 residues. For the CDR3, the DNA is TGTGCCAGCAGCTTGGGGGTGTCGAAGGGGACTGAAGCTTTCTTT. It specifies CASSLGVSKGTEAFF.

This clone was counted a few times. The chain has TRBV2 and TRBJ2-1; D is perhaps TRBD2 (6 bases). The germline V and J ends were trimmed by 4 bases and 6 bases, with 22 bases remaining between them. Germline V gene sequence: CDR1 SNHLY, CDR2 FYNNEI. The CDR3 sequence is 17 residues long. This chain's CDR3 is CASSAPRPGVSGNEQFF. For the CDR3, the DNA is TGTGCCAGCAGTGCGCCTCGCCCGGGAGTGAGTGGCAATGAGCAGTTCTTC.

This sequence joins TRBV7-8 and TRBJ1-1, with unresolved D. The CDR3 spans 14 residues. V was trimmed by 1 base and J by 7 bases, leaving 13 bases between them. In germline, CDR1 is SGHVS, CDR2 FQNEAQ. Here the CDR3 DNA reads TGTGCCAGCAGCTTAGATGTGACAACAGATGAAGCTTTCTTT. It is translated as CASSLDVTTDEAFF.

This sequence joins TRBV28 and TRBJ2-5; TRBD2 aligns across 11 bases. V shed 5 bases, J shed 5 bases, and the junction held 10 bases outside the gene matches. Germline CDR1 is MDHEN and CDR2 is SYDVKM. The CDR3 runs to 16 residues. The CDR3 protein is CASSPLAGGPWETQYF. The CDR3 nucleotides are TGTGCCAGCAGTCCCTTAGCGGGAGGGCCATGGGAGACCCAGTACTTC.

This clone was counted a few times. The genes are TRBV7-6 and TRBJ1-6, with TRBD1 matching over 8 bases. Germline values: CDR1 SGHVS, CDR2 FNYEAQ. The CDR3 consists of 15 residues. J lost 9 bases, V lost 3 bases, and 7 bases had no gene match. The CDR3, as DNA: TGTGCCAGCAGCTTGGACAGGGCTGAGGCTTCACCCCTCCACTTT. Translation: CASSLDRAEASPLHF. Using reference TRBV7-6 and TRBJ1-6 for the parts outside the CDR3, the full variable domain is GAGVSQSPRYKVTKRGQDVALRCDPISGHVSLYWYRQALGQGPEFLTYFNYEAQQDKSGLPNDRFSAERPEGSISTLTIQRTEQRDSAMYRCASSLDRAEASPLHFGNGTRLTVT.

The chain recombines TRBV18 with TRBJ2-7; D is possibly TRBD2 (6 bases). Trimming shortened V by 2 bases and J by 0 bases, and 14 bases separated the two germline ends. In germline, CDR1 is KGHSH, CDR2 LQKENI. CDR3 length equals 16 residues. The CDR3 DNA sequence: TGTGCCAGCTCACCAAGACGACTAGGCAGCTCCTACGAGCAGTACTTC. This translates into CASSPRRLGSSYEQYF.

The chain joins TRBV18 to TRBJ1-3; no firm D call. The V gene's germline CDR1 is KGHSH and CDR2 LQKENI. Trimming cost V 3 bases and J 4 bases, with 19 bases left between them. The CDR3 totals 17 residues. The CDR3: CASSPAVGVVGGNTIYF. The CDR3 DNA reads TGTGCCAGCTCACCCGCCGTGGGAGTTGTTGGGGGAAACACCATATATTTT.

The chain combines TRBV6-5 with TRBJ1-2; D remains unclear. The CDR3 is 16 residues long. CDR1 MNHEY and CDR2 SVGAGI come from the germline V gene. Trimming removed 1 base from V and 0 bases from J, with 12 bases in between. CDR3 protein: CASSYLRETTNYGYTF. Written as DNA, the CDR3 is TGTGCCAGCAGTTACTTACGCGAAACCACTAACTATGGCTACACCTTC.

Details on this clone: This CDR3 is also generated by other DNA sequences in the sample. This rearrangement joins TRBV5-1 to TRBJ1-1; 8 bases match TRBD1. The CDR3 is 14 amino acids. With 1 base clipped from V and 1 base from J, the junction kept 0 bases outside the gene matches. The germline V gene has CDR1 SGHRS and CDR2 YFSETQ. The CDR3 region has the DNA TGCGCCAGCAGCTTGACAGGGGGGAACACTGAAGCTTTCTTT. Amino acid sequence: CASSLTGGNTEAFF.

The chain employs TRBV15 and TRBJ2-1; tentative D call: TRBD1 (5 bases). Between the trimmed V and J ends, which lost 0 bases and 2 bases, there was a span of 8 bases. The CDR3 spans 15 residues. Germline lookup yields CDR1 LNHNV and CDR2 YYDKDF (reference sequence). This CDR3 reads CATSREMGPYNEQFF. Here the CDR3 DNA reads TGTGCCACCAGCAGAGAGATGGGGCCCTACAATGAGCAGTTCTTC.

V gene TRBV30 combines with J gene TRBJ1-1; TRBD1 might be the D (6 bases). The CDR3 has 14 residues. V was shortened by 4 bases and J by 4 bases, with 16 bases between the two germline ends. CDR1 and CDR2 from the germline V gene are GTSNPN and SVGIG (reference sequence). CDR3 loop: CAWTDQGLFTEAFF. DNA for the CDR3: TGTGCCTGGACCGACCAGGGGTTGTTCACTGAAGCTTTCTTT. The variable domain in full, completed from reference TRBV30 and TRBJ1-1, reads SQTIHQWPATLVQPVGSPLSLECTVEGTSNPNLYWYRQAAGRGLQLLFYSVGIGQISSEVPQNLSASRPQDRQFILSSKKLLLSDSGFYLCAWTDQGLFTEAFFGQGTRLTVV.